The sequence of this T cell receptor beta chain was determined in a study of control samples from healthy donors and cancer patients (dated by TCRdb to about 2020). Library preparation was by the immunoSEQ multiplex PCR assay. TCRdb limited this immuneACCESS table to in-frame rearrangements with V and J called. A share of clones is missing; checked studies link under half to unresolved V genes, and the rest is unexplained. In all, the sample holds about 73,000 clones, and roughly 87% of those were seen once. Just under 4% of the sample lies in the top ten. From cysteine to phenylalanine, the CDR3 is 12 amino acids long. The DNA shown is the 36-base CDR3, in frame from base 1. Reading the germline V gene (reference sequence) gives CDR1 MNHNY and CDR2 SVGAGI. V is pared back by 7 bases and J by 9 bases, with 15 bases lying between the germline termini. With regard to this clone: What antigen it recognizes has not been identified. No base quality information exists; no much larger clone differs at one position.

This sequence was found in a woman in her fifties or sixties in good health. Recombination linked TRBV6-6 to TRBJ2-5; the D element might be TRBD1 or TRBD2, as each aligns at 5 bases. Sequenced: blood. The CDR3 sequence is CASTAALGAQYF. Read as DNA, the sequence is TGTGCCAGCACAGCGGCCCTGGGGGCCCAGTACTTC.